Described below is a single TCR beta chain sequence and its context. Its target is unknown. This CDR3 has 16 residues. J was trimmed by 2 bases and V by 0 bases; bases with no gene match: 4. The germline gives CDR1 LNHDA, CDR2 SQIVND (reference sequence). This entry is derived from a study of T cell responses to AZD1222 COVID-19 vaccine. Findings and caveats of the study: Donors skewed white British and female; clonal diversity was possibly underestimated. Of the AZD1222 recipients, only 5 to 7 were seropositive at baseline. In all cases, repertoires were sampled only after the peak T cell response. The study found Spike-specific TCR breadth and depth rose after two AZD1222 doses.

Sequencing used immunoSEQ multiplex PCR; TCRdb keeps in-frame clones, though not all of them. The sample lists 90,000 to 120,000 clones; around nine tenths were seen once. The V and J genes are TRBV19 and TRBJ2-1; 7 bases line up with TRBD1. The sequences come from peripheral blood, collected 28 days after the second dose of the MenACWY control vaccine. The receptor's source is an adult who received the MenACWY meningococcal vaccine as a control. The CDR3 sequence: CASSIDKGAPYNEQFF. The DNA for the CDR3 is TGTGCCAGTAGTATAGATAAGGGGGCCCCCTACAATGAGCAGTTCTTC.